The clone carrying this T cell receptor beta chain was counted many times. The record originates from a study of glioma-infiltrating T cells. TCR alpha and beta CDR3 regions were amplified from RNA using iRepertoire nested multiplex PCR. Input was roughly 95-450 ng of tissue mRNA or PBMC total RNA. A single record per CDR3 protein comes from TCRdb applying MiXCR to the multiplex PCR reads. Among roughly 120,000 distinct CDR3 sequences listed, under 30% were seen once. This TCR was recovered from a human donor with low-grade glioma or glioblastoma, undergoing nonglioma brain surgery, or in good health (not recorded which). The specimen sequenced was glioma tissue, nonneoplastic brain tissue, or PBMCs (not recorded which).

Written as DNA, the CDR3 is TGCAGTGCTAGAGTAGTATACACTGAAGCTTTCTTT. This encodes CSARVVYTEAFF. The chain carries TRBV20-1 and TRBJ1-1; D is ambiguous. Germline CDR1 DFQATT, CDR2 SNEGSKA (reference sequence). The CDR3 consists of 12 residues. V gave up 1 base and J gave up 3 bases, with 6 bases separating them.